This TCR beta chain was identified during a study of beta chain features in type 1 diabetes. Study results and caveats: Cells carrying high TCR expression could end up over-represented when cDNA is sequenced. Type 1 diabetes patients had fewer VDJ junction insertions and more deletions.

The authors reverse transcribed all of the isolated RNA, so sequencing captured expressed TCRB transcripts. Here immunoSEQ multiplex PCR was the method, and the copy in TCRdb shows in-frame clones only, minus some. Here the sample spans 250,000 to 350,000 clones, 8% to 13% being singletons. Populations obtained by sorting all exceeded 95% purity. The ends were cut back, 6 bases at V and 0 bases at J, with 3 bases in the middle. Per germline, CDR1 MNHEY and CDR2 SVGAGI. The CDR3 has 11 amino acids. Note on this clone: Its antigen is not known.

The sequencing input was naive CD4+ T cells from blood. The receptor was derived from a woman younger than 45 in good health. The rearrangement uses TRBV6-5 and TRBJ2-7; D is undetermined. The CDR3 is CASRSSYEQYF. DNA of the CDR3: TGTGCCAGCAGGAGCTCCTACGAGCAGTACTTC.